This is a list of T cell receptor beta chains from one sample in a study of identical twins. A single record per CDR3 protein comes from TCRdb applying MiXCR to the 5' RACE reads. The sample includes 200,000 to 300,000 distinct CDR3 sequences, over 9.5% seen only once; the top ten take 8% to 10%. Sequencing was done on a sample of memory T cells sorted from blood. These receptor sequences come from a man over 45 in good health. CDR3s include the opening cysteine and the closing phenylalanine or tryptophan. A D gene is named only where the DNA matches it firmly. Size tells how often a clone was seen (once, few, many) or the class of an expanded clone, and some rows leave it out.

many,TRBD2,TRBJ2-1,TRBV7-2,CASSSREGMYNEQFF,TGTGCCAGCAGCTCCCGGGAGGGTATGTACAATGAGCAGTTCTTC
-,-,TRBJ1-5,TRBV7-2,CASSSDTGGMGEPQHF,TGTGCCAGCAGCTCCGACACCGGGGGTATGGGGGAGCCCCAGCATTTT
few,TRBD1,TRBJ1-6,TRBV4-1,CASSHGQVGSPLHF,TGCGCCAGCAGCCACGGACAGGTTGGCTCACCCCTCCACTTT
once,TRBD2,TRBJ2-7,TRBV7-9,CASSLTGGSDEQYF,TGTGCCAGCAGCTTAACCGGCGGGAGCGACGAGCAGTACTTC
-,-,TRBJ2-7,TRBV6-2/TRBV6-3,CASSSGLLYEQYF,TGTGCCAGCAGTTCGGGACTTCTCTACGAGCAGTACTTC
few,-,TRBJ2-1,TRBV4-2,CASSQEIQGGTYNEQFF,TGTGCCAGCAGCCAGGAAATACAGGGGGGGACCTACAATGAGCAGTTCTTC
many,TRBD2,TRBJ2-1,TRBV20-1,CSARRRGVAYNEQFF,TGCAGTGCTAGGCGGCGGGGGGTGGCCTACAATGAGCAGTTCTTC
many,-,TRBJ2-5,TRBV7-8,CASSLRLDQETQYF,TGTGCCAGCAGCTTAAGACTAGACCAAGAGACCCAGTACTTC
many,-,TRBJ1-5,TRBV7-9,CASSASGTGQPQHF,TGTGCCAGCAGCGCCTCAGGGACGGGCCAGCCCCAGCATTTT
-,TRBD1,TRBJ2-5,TRBV10-3,CAIQEGLTGGGETQYF,TGTGCCATCCAAGAGGGGCTCACAGGGGGAGGAGAGACCCAGTACTTC
-,-,TRBJ2-6,TRBV5-4,CASSSVMSSGANVLTF,TGTGCCAGCAGCTCCGTGATGTCCTCTGGGGCCAACGTCCTGACTTTC
many,TRBD2,TRBJ2-2,TRBV5-1,CASSLGGRNTGELFF,TGCGCCAGCAGCTTAGGCGGGAGGAACACCGGGGAGCTGTTTTTT
-,-,TRBJ2-5,TRBV6-5,CASAAVGETQYF,TGTGCCAGCGCCGCGGTAGGGGAGACCCAGTACTTC
-,-,TRBJ2-7,TRBV7-2,CASGAALYEQYF,TGTGCCAGCGGCGCGGCCCTTTACGAGCAGTACTTC
many,-,TRBJ2-4,TRBV28,CASSLAGTVKNIQYF,TGTGCCAGCAGTTTAGCCGGGACGGTCAAAAACATTCAGTACTTC
few,TRBD2,TRBJ2-2,TRBV12-3/TRBV12-4,CASSSYTSGDLTGELFF,TGTGCCAGCAGTTCCTATACTAGCGGGGATCTCACCGGGGAGCTGTTTTTT
-,TRBD1,TRBJ1-2,TRBV19,CASSTGQDNYGYTF,TGTGCCAGTAGTACCGGACAGGACAACTATGGCTACACCTTC
-,TRBD1,TRBJ1-6,TRBV5-1,CASSLWSTGAYNSPLHF,TGCGCCAGCAGCTTGTGGTCCACAGGGGCCTATAATTCACCCCTCCACTTT
many,-,TRBJ1-2,TRBV6-5,CASSYSAGLGGYTF,TGTGCCAGCAGTTACTCGGCGGGGTTGGGTGGCTACACCTTC
-,TRBD2,TRBJ2-1,TRBV18,CASSPLAGEYNEQFF,TGTGCCAGCTCACCACTAGCGGGGGAATACAATGAGCAGTTCTTC
few,-,TRBJ2-2,TRBV7-2,CASSPARLGHTGELFF,TGTGCCAGCAGCCCAGCTCGACTAGGGCACACCGGGGAGCTGTTTTTT
many,-,TRBJ1-6,TRBV11-3,CARGREGTVSPLHF,TGTGCCAGAGGACGAGAGGGGACGGTCTCTCCCCTCCACTTT
many,-,TRBJ2-1,TRBV7-2,CASSFGTYNEQFF,TGTGCCAGCAGCTTTGGGACATACAATGAGCAGTTCTTC
many,TRBD2,TRBJ2-2,TRBV24-1,CATSERDGRTGELFF,TGTGCCACGTCGGAGCGGGACGGACGAACCGGGGAGCTGTTTTTT
many,-,TRBJ1-2,TRBV11-2,CASSQRTGNRGNYGYTF,TGTGCCAGCAGCCAGAGAACTGGCAATCGGGGTAACTATGGCTACACCTTC
-,TRBD2,TRBJ2-3,TRBV5-4,CASSLRTSGTITDTQYF,TGTGCCAGCAGCTTGCGGACTAGCGGGACTATCACAGATACGCAGTATTTT